The entry below gives a single T cell receptor beta chain sequence along with its context. What it binds is unknown. This entry is derived from a study of PD-1 blockade in classical Hodgkin lymphoma. Assay: immunoSEQ multiplex PCR; the TCRdb copy retains only in-frame clones and omits some. Here the sample spans around 13,000 clones, 85% to 90% being singletons. Study-wide findings and caveats: Repertoires differed for reasons still undefined, possibly disease activity or prior therapy. The baseline diversity of complete responders showed similarity to that of newly diagnosed patients.

Each patient relapsed following autologous stem cell transplantation, and prior brentuximab vedotin exposure differed. The germline CDR1 and CDR2 sequences are ENHRY and SYGVKD. V was trimmed by 9 bases and J by 0 bases, leaving 11 bases between them. This CDR3 has 14 residues. The sample here was peripheral blood mononuclear cells (PBMCs), taken at baseline. This TCR derives from a human donor with classical Hodgkin lymphoma. The genes are TRBV10-3 and TRBJ1-4, with D unclear. CDR3 nucleotides: TGTGCCATTAGGACGGGTGCAACTAATGAAAAACTGTTTTTT. Translated, it gives CAIRTGATNEKLFF.